This TCR beta chain was identified during a study of blood T cell repertoires in COVID-19. For the study at large: Sites across the United States, Italy and Spain contributed samples from acute and convalescent COVID-19. From T cells, B-cell-depleted T cells, or PBMCs came the material, which was cDNA or gDNA.

Germline assignment: CDR1 MNHEY and CDR2 SMNVEV (reference sequence). This CDR3 is built from 16 residues. V gave up 3 bases and J gave up 4 bases; unmatched junction bases: 9. Authors' methods: Amplification with reference gene primers provided the estimates of nucleated cell counts. Produced via immunoSEQ multiplex PCR; TCRdb's table is partial and in-frame only. V and J calls and clone size are given by that table; D and trimming were obtained from the DNA. The data contain more than 250,000 clones, roughly 86% of them singletons. The TCR originated in a human donor in a cohort sampled during active COVID-19. This chain uses TRBV27 with TRBJ1-2; 9 positions match TRBD1. The sequencing input was peripheral blood. CDR3 bases: TGTGCCAGCAGTTTGTCCTGGACAGGGGCGATCTATGGCTACACCTTC. It encodes CASSLSWTGAIYGYTF.